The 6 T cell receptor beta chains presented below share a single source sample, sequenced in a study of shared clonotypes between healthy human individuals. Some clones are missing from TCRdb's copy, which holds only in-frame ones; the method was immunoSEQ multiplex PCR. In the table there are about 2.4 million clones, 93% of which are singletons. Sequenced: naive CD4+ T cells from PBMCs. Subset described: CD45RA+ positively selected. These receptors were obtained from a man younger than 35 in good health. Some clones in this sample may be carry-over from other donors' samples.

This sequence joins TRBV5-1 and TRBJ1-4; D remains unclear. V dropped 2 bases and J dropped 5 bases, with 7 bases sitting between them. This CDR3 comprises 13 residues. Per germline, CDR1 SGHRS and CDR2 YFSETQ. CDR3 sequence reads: CASSFTGNEKLFF. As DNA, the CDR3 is TGCGCCAGCAGCTTTACGGGGAATGAAAAACTGTTTTTT.

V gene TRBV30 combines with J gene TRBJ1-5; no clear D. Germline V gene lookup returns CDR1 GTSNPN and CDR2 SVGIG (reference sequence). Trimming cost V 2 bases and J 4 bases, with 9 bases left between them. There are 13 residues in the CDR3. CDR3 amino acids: CAWSKSPNQPQHF. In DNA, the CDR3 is TGTGCCTGGAGTAAGTCTCCGAATCAGCCCCAGCATTTT.

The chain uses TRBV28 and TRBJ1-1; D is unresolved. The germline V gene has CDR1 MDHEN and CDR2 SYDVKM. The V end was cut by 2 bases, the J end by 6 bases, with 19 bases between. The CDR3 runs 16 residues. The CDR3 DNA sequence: TGTGCCAGCAGTTTAAGGCGCAGGATCCTCCAGCCTGAAGCTTTCTTT. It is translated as CASSLRRRILQPEAFF.

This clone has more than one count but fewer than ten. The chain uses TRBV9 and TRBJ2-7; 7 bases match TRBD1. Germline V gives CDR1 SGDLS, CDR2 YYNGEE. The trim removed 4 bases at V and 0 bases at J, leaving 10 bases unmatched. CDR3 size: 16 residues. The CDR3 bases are TGTGCCAGCAGCCCCCGACAGGGTACTCTCTCCTACGAGCAGTACTTC. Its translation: CASSPRQGTLSYEQYF.

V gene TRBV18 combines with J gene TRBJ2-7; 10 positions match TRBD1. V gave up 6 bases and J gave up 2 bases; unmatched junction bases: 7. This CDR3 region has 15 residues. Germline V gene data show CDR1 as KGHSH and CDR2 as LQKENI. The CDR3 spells CASSPGQGDAYEQYF. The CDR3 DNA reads TGTGCCAGCTCCCCCGGACAGGGGGACGCCTACGAGCAGTACTTC.

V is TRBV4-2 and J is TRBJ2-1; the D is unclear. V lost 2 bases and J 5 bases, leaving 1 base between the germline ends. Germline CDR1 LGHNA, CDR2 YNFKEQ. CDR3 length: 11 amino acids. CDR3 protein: CASSQNNEQFF. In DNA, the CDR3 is TGTGCCAGCAGCCAAAACAATGAGCAGTTCTTC.